Listed here is a single T cell receptor (beta chain). Its specificity is unknown. In the PCR, 60 Vbeta and 13 Jbeta primers were used. Assay used: immunoSEQ multiplex PCR; TCRdb lists only in-frame clones, some missing. The sample holds about 210,000 clones, roughly 82% seen once. This entry is derived from a study of cytomegalovirus exposure and HLA in healthy donors. Whole-study findings and limits: Using a false discovery rate of 0.05, a later analysis showed that approximately 18,000 TCR beta sequences were associated with HLA alleles. The authors listed 150 to 200 TCR beta chains as cytomegalovirus-associated.

V lost 6 bases and J lost 4, with 19 bases in between. The germline CDR1 and CDR2 sequences are MNHNY and SVGAGI (reference sequence). CDR3 length: 16 amino acids. The sequencing input was PBMCs. J is TRBJ1-5 and V is TRBV6-6; a weak D match, TRBD1 (5 bases). This TCR was sampled from a man aged 35 to 55 in good health and CMV-seropositive. CDR3 region: CASRGVFGGDNQPQHF. CDR3 in DNA: TGTGCCAGCAGGGGGGTATTCGGAGGGGATAATCAGCCCCAGCATTTT.